These 9 T cell receptor beta chains were sequenced from one sample in a study of T-cell reconstitution after alpha-beta-depleted transplantation in children. As it was prepared, the TCRbeta library received unique molecular identifiers. One entry per CDR3 protein, called by TCRdb with MiXCR from the PCR reads. The sample holds about 610,000 distinct CDR3 sequences; roughly a tenth are singletons and the top ten take less than 4.5%. The input for sequencing was PBMCs from the stem cell graft donor, taken from the stem cell graft. These receptors all come from a human donor who donated a stem cell graft to a child with acute myeloid leukemia.

In its sample, this clonotype was seen a few times. V usage is TRBV30 and J usage is TRBJ2-3; D is uncertain. Looked up from germline, CDR1 is GTSNPN and CDR2 is SVGIG (reference sequence). V was clipped by 3 bases and J by 4 bases, with 5 bases between them. The CDR3 is 11 amino acids. The CDR3 loop is CAWRLADTQYF. The CDR3 DNA is TGTGCCTGGAGGCTAGCAGATACGCAGTATTTT. The full variable domain, its missing parts supplied by reference TRBV30 and TRBJ2-3, is SQTIHQWPATLVQPVGSPLSLECTVEGTSNPNLYWYRQAAGRGLQLLFYSVGIGQISSEVPQNLSASRPQDRQFILSSKKLLLSDSGFYLCAWRLADTQYFGPGTRLTVL.

This clonotype came up a few times. The CDR3 region is CASSLIGHEQYF. The CDR3 DNA follows: TGTGCCAGCAGTTTAATCGGCCACGAGCAGTACTTC. The J gene is TRBJ2-7, the V gene TRBV27, with D uncertain. Trimming cost V 2 bases and J 5 bases, with 7 bases left between them. Germline loops: CDR1 MNHEY, CDR2 SMNVEV (reference sequence). The CDR3 has 12 amino acids.

On this clonotype: One junction end does not reproduce the germline sequence, and a read error may be involved. V is TRBV4-2 and J is TRBJ2-7; D not resolved. The germline V gene has CDR1 LGHNA and CDR2 YNFKEQ. The CDR3 totals 14 residues. CDR3 bases: TGTGCCAGCAGCCAAGATCCGACTGCCTATGAGCAGTACTTC. Amino acids: CASSQDPTAYEQYF.

DNA of the CDR3: TGTGCCACTGGACTAGCAGGAGTTCTTGAGACCCAGTACTTC. Translating gives CATGLAGVLETQYF. V usage is TRBV7-2 and J usage is TRBJ2-5; 8 bases fit TRBD2. With 10 bases clipped from V and 5 bases from J, the junction kept 12 bases outside the gene matches. Germline-derived CDR1 and CDR2 are SGHTA and FQGNSA. The CDR3 sequence is 14 residues long.

This chain uses TRBV3-1 with TRBJ2-1; perhaps TRBD2 as D (5 bases). Germline CDR1 and CDR2: LGHDT and YNNKEL (reference sequence). The CDR3 is 15 amino acids. The V gene lost 3 bases and the J gene lost 2 bases, with 11 bases spanning the gap. The DNA for the CDR3 is TGTGCCAGCAGCCAGGACTGGACCCCCTACAATGAGCAGTTCTTC. Amino acid sequence: CASSQDWTPYNEQFF.

J is TRBJ2-5 and V is TRBV11-2; the D gene is possibly TRBD2 (6 bases). V lost 8 bases, J lost 2 bases, and 18 bases lay in between. This CDR3 region has 15 residues. CDR1 and CDR2 (germline): SGHAT, FQNNGV. The CDR3 region is CASRGWGRIQETQYF. The CDR3 DNA is TGTGCCAGCCGGGGGTGGGGACGGATACAAGAGACCCAGTACTTC. Combining the CDR3 with reference TRBV11-2 and TRBJ2-5 gives the whole variable domain EAGVAQSPRYKIIEKRQSVAFWCNPISGHATLYWYQQILGQGPKLLIQFQNNGVVDDSQLPKDRFSAERLKGVDSTLKIQPAKLEDSAVYLCASRGWGRIQETQYFGPGTRLLVL.

This clonotype was observed a few times. The V and J genes are TRBV10-3 and TRBJ2-3, with TRBD2 identical over 9 bases. Per the germline V gene, CDR1 is ENHRY and CDR2 is SYGVKD. J gave up 4 bases and V 2 bases, and 10 bases lay outside the gene matches. The length of the CDR3 is 17 residues. CDR3 amino acids: CAISEPSSGSPADTQYF. In DNA, the CDR3 is TGTGCCATCAGTGAGCCGAGTAGCGGGAGCCCGGCAGATACGCAGTATTTT.

This clonotype was counted a few times. This rearrangement joins TRBV20-1 to TRBJ2-7; no definite D call. This CDR3 comprises 12 residues. The V end lost 1 base, the J end lost 4 bases, and 8 bases lay between the germline ends. Germline-derived CDR1 and CDR2 are DFQATT and SNEGSKA (reference sequence). The CDR3 loop is CSARGQQYEQYF. The CDR3 DNA reads as TGCAGTGCTAGAGGGCAGCAATACGAGCAGTACTTC.

The chain combines TRBV6-5 with TRBJ2-7; perhaps TRBD2 as D (6 bases). V lost 0 bases and J 2 bases, leaving 11 bases between the germline ends. The CDR3 consists of 15 residues. Per germline, CDR1 MNHEY and CDR2 SVGAGI. CDR3 loop: CASSYSWDSPYEQYF. The DNA of the CDR3 is TGTGCCAGCAGTTACTCGTGGGACTCGCCCTACGAGCAGTACTTC.